Shown below are 14 T cell receptor beta chains from a single sample sequenced in a study of siplizumab effects on memory and regulatory T cells. This table comes from immunoSEQ multiplex PCR, and its TCRdb copy is limited to in-frame clones, with some not included. This table has more than 95,000 clones, 90% to 95% appearing once. The specimen was CD4+ T cells sorted from blood. All receptors derive from a human donor in good health.

The chain recombines TRBV5-6 with TRBJ1-1; no clear D gene. The V gene's germline CDR1 is SGHDT and CDR2 YYEEEE. The CDR3 totals 12 residues. V gave up 3 bases and J gave up 7 bases, with 10 bases separating them. For the CDR3, the DNA is TGTGCCAGCAGCTCCATGCAGCTTGAAGCTTTCTTT. Its protein product is CASSSMQLEAFF.

The chain joins TRBV14 to TRBJ2-2; 9 nucleotides agree with TRBD2. Trimming removed 1 base from V and 9 bases from J; junction bases left unmatched: 12. This CDR3 has 17 amino acids. Germline assignment: CDR1 SGHDN and CDR2 FVKESK. DNA of the CDR3: TGTGCCAGCAGCCAAGCGGGAGCAGCGGGGGGTTCCAGGGAGCTGTTTTTT. Its translation is CASSQAGAAGGSRELFF. Filled out from reference TRBV14 and TRBJ2-2, the complete variable domain reads EAGVTQFPSHSVIEKGQTVTLRCDPISGHDNLYWYRRVMGKEIKFLLHFVKESKQDESGMPNNRFLAERTGGTYSTLKVQPAELEDSGVYFCASSQAGAAGGSRELFFGEGSRLTVL.

This clone was observed a handful of times. The genes are TRBV30 and TRBJ1-1; possible D gene TRBD1, 5 bases. CDR1 is GTSNPN, CDR2 SVGIG, per germline (reference sequence). V gave up 0 bases and J gave up 10 bases, with 15 bases separating them. This CDR3 region has 13 residues. The CDR3: CAWSVARAGGAFF. The DNA for the CDR3 is TGTGCCTGGAGTGTAGCCAGGGCAGGAGGAGCTTTCTTT.

The chain recombines TRBV10-1 with TRBJ2-6; 8 bases align to TRBD1. CDR3 length: 17 amino acids. Germline V lookup: CDR1 WNHNN, CDR2 SYGVQD (reference sequence). The V and J ends lost 4 bases and 0 bases, in that order; junction bases with no gene match: 5. CDR3 sequence reads: CASSAGTGTSGANVLTF. The CDR3 DNA reads TGCGCCAGCAGTGCCGGGACAGGCACCTCTGGGGCCAACGTCCTGACTTTC.

V and J are TRBV2 and TRBJ1-1, with D possibly matching TRBD1 (6 bases). Looked up from germline, CDR1 is SNHLY and CDR2 is FYNNEI. This CDR3 comprises 14 residues. Trimming removed 4 bases at V and 2 bases at J, with 11 bases between. The CDR3 here is CASSGDRSNTEAFF. In nucleotides, the CDR3 is TGTGCCAGCAGTGGCGACAGGTCCAACACTGAAGCTTTCTTT.

This chain joins TRBV19 and TRBJ2-1; D is unclear. There are 13 residues in the CDR3. Trimming pared 4 bases from V and 6 bases from J, leaving 10 bases between. Germline V lookup: CDR1 LNHDA, CDR2 SQIVND (reference sequence). The CDR3 loop is CASSTLDSNEQFF. The CDR3 DNA is TGTGCCAGTAGTACCCTAGATTCCAATGAGCAGTTCTTC.

This clone was seen more than once but under ten times. The V gene is TRBV2, the J gene TRBJ1-2, with D hard to call. Germline V gene sequence: CDR1 SNHLY, CDR2 FYNNEI. V was clipped by 7 bases and J by 4 bases, with 13 bases between them. This CDR3 is built from 13 residues. In DNA, the CDR3 is TGTGCCAGCATCAGGTCTTTTGCCTATGGCTACACCTTC. It yields the protein CASIRSFAYGYTF.

The chain recombines TRBV9 with TRBJ2-3; D gene unclear. Germline V gene lookup returns CDR1 SGDLS and CDR2 YYNGEE. There are 12 residues in the CDR3. Trimming pared 3 bases from V and 6 bases from J, leaving 8 bases between. The CDR3 region is CASSDLGDTQYF. CDR3 sequence (DNA): TGTGCCAGCAGCGATCTCGGCGATACGCAGTATTTT.

J is TRBJ2-1 and V is TRBV5-4, with unresolved D. Trimming pared 7 bases from V and 1 base from J, leaving 9 bases between. The CDR3 loop spans 13 amino acids. Germline lookup yields CDR1 SGHNT and CDR2 YYREEE (reference sequence). CDR3 nucleotides: TGTGCCAGCGGGCCCACGTCCTACAATGAGCAGTTCTTC. Translating gives CASGPTSYNEQFF.

This sequence joins TRBV19 and TRBJ2-1; 12 nucleotides match TRBD2. Germline CDR1 and CDR2: LNHDA and SQIVND (reference sequence). The V gene end was trimmed by 3 bases and the J gene end by 5 bases; junction bases not matched to a gene: 8. The CDR3 loop spans 17 amino acids. The CDR3 protein is CASSIPLAGGPNNEQFF. In DNA, the CDR3 is TGTGCCAGTAGTATCCCCCTAGCGGGGGGGCCTAACAATGAGCAGTTCTTC.

Turning to this clone: Additional DNA sequences in this sample encode the identical CDR3. The chain carries TRBV5-1 and TRBJ2-1, with D possibly matching TRBD2 (5 bases). V was pared by 2 bases and J by 0 bases, with 6 bases between. Germline-derived CDR1 and CDR2 are SGHRS and YFSETQ. The CDR3 is 14 residues long. CDR3 residues: CASSLADSYNEQFF. CDR3 DNA: TGCGCCAGCAGCTTAGCGGACTCCTACAATGAGCAGTTCTTC.

The table lists this clone with a few counts. The V call is TRBV5-1, the J call TRBJ1-2; D call uncertain. The germline gives CDR1 SGHRS, CDR2 YFSETQ. The CDR3 is made up of 14 amino acids. Between the trimmed V and J ends, which lost 6 bases and 8 bases, there was a span of 20 bases. For the CDR3, the DNA is TGCGCCAGCAAATTGGACGGCCTTGTATTCGGCTACACCTTC. It specifies CASKLDGLVFGYTF.

This sequence joins TRBV11-3 and TRBJ2-6, with 7 bases matching TRBD1. V shed 5 bases and J 6 bases; nucleotides not matched to a gene: 4. Germline values: CDR1 SGHNT, CDR2 YENEEA. The CDR3 has 14 residues. The CDR3 bases are TGTGCCAGCAGCAGGGGGCCATCGGCCAACGTCCTGACTTTC. Translation gives CASSRGPSANVLTF.

The chain links TRBV5-6 to TRBJ2-7, with D unclear. Germline CDR1 SGHDT, CDR2 YYEEEE. This CDR3 spans 16 amino acids. Deletions cut 0 bases from V and 1 base from J, with 14 bases between. The CDR3 reads CASSLVIGPSSYEQYF. CDR3 DNA: TGTGCCAGCAGCTTGGTGATTGGGCCGAGTTCCTACGAGCAGTACTTC.